This T cell receptor (beta chain) was found in a study of tumor-infiltrating lymphocytes in primary liver carcinoma. Study information: Surgery removed the patients' primary liver carcinoma.

With a constant-region primer, TCR beta cDNA was made from 450 to 650 ng of total RNA. Construction of TCR beta libraries relied on three successive nested multiplex PCR rounds employing slightly modified ARM-PCR. Primers for the first two PCR rounds were TRBV1-TRBV30 forward primers and a C-beta reverse primer (about 9 cycles per round). TCRdb reanalysed the multiplex PCR reads using MiXCR and keeps one entry per CDR3 protein. The table shows 300,000 to 350,000 distinct CDR3 sequences, with roughly two thirds occurring only once. Alongside blood RNA obtained from unsorted whole blood, germline DNA was also extracted. No treatment had been given to the patients, who were chronically infected with HBV. On this clonotype: This sequence may be a read error, since a much larger clone differs from it by one base.

Germline assignment: CDR1 ENHRY and CDR2 SYGVKD. The CDR3 loop spans 14 amino acids. Specimen: peripheral blood. The rearrangement joins TRBV10-3 to TRBJ2-2, with D maybe TRBD2 (6 bases). The sequence came from a middle-aged man with primary liver carcinoma and hepatitis B virus infection. Written as DNA, the CDR3 is TGTGCCACAGATTTAGGGGCGAACACCGGGGGGCTGTTTTTT. As protein: CATDLGANTGGLFF.